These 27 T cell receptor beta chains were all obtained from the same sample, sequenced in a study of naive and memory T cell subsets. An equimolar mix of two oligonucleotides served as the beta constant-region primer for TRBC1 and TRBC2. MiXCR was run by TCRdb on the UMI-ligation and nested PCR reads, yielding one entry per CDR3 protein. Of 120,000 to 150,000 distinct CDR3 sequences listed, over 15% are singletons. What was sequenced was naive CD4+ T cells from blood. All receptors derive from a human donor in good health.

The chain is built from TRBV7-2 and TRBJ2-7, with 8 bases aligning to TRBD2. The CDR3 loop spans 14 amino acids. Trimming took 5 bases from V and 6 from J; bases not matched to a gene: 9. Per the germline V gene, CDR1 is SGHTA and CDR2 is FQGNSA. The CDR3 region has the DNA TGTGCCAGCAGCCCTGGGACTAGAAGGATCGAGCAGTACTTC. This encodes CASSPGTRRIEQYF.

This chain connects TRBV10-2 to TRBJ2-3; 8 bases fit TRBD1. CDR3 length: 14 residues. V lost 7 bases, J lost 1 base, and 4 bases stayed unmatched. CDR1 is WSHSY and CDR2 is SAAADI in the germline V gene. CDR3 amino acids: CASKTGDGTDTQYF. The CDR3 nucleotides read TGCGCCAGCAAGACAGGGGACGGCACAGATACGCAGTATTTT.

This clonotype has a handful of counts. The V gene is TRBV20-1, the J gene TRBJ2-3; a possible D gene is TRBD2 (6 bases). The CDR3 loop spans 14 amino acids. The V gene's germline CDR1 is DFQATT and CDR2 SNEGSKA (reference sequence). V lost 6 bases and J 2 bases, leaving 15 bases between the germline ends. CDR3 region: CSALEGGLTDTQYF. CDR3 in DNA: TGCAGTGCCCTCGAGGGAGGACTCACAGATACGCAGTATTTT.

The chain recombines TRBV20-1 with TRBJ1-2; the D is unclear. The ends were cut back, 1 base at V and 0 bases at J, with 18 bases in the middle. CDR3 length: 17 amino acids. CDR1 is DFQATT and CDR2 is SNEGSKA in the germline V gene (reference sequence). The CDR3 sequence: CSARVSGGPRTNYGYTF. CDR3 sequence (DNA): TGCAGTGCTAGAGTTTCCGGAGGACCCCGGACTAACTATGGCTACACCTTC.

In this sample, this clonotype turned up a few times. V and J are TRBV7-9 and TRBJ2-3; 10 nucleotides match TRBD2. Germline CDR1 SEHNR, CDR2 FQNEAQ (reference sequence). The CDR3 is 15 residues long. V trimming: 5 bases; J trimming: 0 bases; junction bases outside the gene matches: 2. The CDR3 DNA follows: TGTGCCAGCAGCAAGACTAGCGGGAGCACAGATACGCAGTATTTT. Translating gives CASSKTSGSTDTQYF.

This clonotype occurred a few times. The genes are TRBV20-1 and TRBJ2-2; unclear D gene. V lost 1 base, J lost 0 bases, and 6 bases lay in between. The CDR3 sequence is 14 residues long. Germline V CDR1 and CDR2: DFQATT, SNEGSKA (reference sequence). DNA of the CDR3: TGCAGTGCTAGAGCTTATTCGAACACCGGGGAGCTGTTTTTT. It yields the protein CSARAYSNTGELFF.

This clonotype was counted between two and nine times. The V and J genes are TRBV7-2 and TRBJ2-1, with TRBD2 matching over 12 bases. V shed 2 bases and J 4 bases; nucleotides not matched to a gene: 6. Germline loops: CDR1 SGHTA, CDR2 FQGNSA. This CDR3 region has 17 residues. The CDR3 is CASSLSWTSGVYNEQFF. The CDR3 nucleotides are TGTGCCAGCAGCTTATCCTGGACTAGCGGGGTATACAATGAGCAGTTCTTC. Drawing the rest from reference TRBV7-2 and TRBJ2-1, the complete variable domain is GAGVSQSPSNKVTEKGKDVELRCDPISGHTALYWYRQSLGQGLEFLIYFQGNSAPDKSGLPSDRFSAERTGGSVSTLTIQRTQQEDSAVYLCASSLSWTSGVYNEQFFGPGTRLTVL.

CDR3 in amino acids: CATSDRGRNQPQHF. CDR3 nucleotide sequence: TGTGCCACCAGTGACAGGGGTCGCAATCAGCCCCAGCATTTT. The chain carries TRBV24-1 and TRBJ1-5, with D perhaps TRBD1 (6 bases). This CDR3 region has 14 residues. Trimming shortened V by 4 bases and J by 2 bases, and 8 bases separated the two germline ends. Germline assignment: CDR1 KGHDR and CDR2 SFDVKD.

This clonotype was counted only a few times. The CDR3 coding sequence is TGCAGTGCTAGAGATCTATCGGACAGGAGCAATCAGCCCCAGCATTTT. This codes for CSARDLSDRSNQPQHF. V is TRBV20-1 and J is TRBJ1-5, with 7 bases matching TRBD1. CDR3 length: 16 amino acids. Trimming cost V 0 bases and J 1 base; bases outside gene matches: 6. Germline V gene lookup returns CDR1 DFQATT and CDR2 SNEGSKA (reference sequence).

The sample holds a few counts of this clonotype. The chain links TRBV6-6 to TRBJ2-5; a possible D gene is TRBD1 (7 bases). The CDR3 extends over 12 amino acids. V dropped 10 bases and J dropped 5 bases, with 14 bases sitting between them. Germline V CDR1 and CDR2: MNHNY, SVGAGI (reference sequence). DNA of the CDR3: TGTGCCACAGGGGGGAACGGGGAGACCCAGTACTTC. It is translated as CATGGNGETQYF.

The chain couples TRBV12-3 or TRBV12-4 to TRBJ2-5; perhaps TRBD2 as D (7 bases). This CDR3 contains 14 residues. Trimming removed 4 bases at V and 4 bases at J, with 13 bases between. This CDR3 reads CASSYWEGGETQYF. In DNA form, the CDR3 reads TGTGCCAGCAGTTACTGGGAGGGGGGAGAGACCCAGTACTTC.

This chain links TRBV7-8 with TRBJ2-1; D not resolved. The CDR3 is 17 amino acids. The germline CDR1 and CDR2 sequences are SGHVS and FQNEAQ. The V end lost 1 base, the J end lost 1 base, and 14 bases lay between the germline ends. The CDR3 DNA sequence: TGTGCCAGCAGCTTAGGTGCTCGCAGGCGGTCCTACAATGAGCAGTTCTTC. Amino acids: CASSLGARRRSYNEQFF.

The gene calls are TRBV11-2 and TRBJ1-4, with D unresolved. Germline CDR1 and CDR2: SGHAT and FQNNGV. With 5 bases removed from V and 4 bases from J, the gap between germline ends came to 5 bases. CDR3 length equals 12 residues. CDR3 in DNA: TGTGCCAGCAGCAGCTTTAATGAAAAACTGTTTTTT. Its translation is CASSSFNEKLFF.

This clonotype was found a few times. The chain's CDR3 is CAWSRNSPLHF. The CDR3 DNA sequence: TGTGCCTGGAGCCGAAATTCACCCCTCCACTTT. The chain combines TRBV30 with TRBJ1-6; D gene uncertain. Germline CDR1 is GTSNPN and CDR2 is SVGIG (reference sequence). V lost 3 bases to trimming and J lost 7 bases, with 4 bases between them. This CDR3 is built from 11 residues.

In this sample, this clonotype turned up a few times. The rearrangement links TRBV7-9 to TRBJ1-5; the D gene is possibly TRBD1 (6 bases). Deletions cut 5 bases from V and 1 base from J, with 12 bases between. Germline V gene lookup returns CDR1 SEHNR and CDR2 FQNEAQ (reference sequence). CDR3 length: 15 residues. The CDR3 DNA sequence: TGTGCCAGCAGCGTCACGGGACAAAGCAATCAGCCCCAGCATTTT. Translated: CASSVTGQSNQPQHF. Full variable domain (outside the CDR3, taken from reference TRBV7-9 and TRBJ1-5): DTGVSQNPRHKITKRGQNVTFRCDPISEHNRLYWYRQTLGQGPEFLTYFQNEAQLEKSRLLSDRFSAERPKGSFSTLEIQRTEQGDSAMYLCASSVTGQSNQPQHFGDGTRLSIL.

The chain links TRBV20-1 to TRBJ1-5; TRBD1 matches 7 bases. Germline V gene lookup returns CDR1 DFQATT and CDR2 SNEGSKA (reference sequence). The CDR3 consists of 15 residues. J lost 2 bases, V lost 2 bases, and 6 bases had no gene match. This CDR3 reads CSARSGGIGNQPQHF. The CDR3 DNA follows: TGCAGTGCTAGATCAGGGGGTATTGGCAATCAGCCCCAGCATTTT.

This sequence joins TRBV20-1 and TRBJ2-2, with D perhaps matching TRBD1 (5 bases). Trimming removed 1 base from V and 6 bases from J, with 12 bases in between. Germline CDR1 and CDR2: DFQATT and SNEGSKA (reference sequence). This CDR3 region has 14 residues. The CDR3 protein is CSARGQEGAGELFF. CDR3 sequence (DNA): TGCAGTGCTAGAGGGCAGGAAGGGGCCGGGGAGCTGTTTTTT.

The CDR3 region is CSATRWGVTDTQYF. The CDR3 nucleotides read TGCAGTGCGACGAGGTGGGGGGTAACAGATACGCAGTATTTT. The rearrangement uses TRBV20-1 and TRBJ2-3; perhaps TRBD2 as D (6 bases). The germline V and J ends were trimmed by 6 bases and 3 bases, with 16 bases remaining between them. The CDR3 is 14 amino acids. CDR1 DFQATT and CDR2 SNEGSKA come from the germline V gene (reference sequence).

The chain's CDR3 is CASSLEATPALQYF. Here the CDR3 DNA reads TGTGCCAGCAGCTTAGAAGCGACACCCGCATTGCAGTACTTC. The chain combines TRBV7-6 with TRBJ2-7; D gene uncertain. Looked up from germline, CDR1 is SGHVS and CDR2 is FNYEAQ. The V end was cut by 1 base, the J end by 9 bases, with 16 bases between. The CDR3 spans 14 residues.

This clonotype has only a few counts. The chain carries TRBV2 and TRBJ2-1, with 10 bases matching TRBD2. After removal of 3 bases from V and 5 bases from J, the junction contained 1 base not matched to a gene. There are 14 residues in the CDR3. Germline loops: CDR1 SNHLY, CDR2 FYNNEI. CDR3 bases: TGTGCCAGCAGTGAGGGACTAGCGAACAATGAGCAGTTCTTC. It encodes CASSEGLANNEQFF.

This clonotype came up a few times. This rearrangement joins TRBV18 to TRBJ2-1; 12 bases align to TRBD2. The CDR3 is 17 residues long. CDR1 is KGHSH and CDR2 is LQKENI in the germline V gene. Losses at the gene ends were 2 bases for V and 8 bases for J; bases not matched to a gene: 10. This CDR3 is CASSPSPTSGSYDEQFF. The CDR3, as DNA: TGTGCCAGCTCACCATCCCCGACTAGCGGGAGTTACGATGAGCAGTTCTTC.

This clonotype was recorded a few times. The CDR3 region is CASSAGGPYEQYF. In nucleotides, the CDR3 is TGTGCCAGCAGCGCAGGGGGACCCTACGAGCAGTACTTC. V gene TRBV7-9 combines with J gene TRBJ2-7; 7 bases agree with TRBD1. The CDR3 extends over 13 amino acids. The V and J ends lost 5 bases and 2 bases, in that order; junction bases with no gene match: 3. The V gene's germline CDR1 is SEHNR and CDR2 FQNEAQ (reference sequence).

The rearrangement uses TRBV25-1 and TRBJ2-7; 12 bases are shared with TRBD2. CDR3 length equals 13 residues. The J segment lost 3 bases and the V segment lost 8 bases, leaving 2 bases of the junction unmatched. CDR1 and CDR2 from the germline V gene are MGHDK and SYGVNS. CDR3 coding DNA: TGTGCCAGCGTACTAGCGGGAGGCTACGAGCAGTACTTC. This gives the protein CASVLAGGYEQYF.

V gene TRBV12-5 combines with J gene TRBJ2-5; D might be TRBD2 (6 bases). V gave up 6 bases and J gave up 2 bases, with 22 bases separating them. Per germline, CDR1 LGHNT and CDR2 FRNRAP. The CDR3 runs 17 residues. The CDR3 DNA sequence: TGTGCTAGTGGCCCCAAGGGCGGGGTACCATCACAAGAGACCCAGTACTTC. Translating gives CASGPKGGVPSQETQYF.

The CDR3 coding sequence is TGTGCCAGCAAGGACAGGGGCCACGAGCAGTACTTC. Translating it yields CASKDRGHEQYF. This rearrangement joins TRBV2 to TRBJ2-7; 9 nucleotides line up with TRBD1. Germline lookup yields CDR1 SNHLY and CDR2 FYNNEI. V lost 7 bases to trimming and J lost 5 bases; unmatched junction nucleotides: 3. The CDR3 runs 12 residues.

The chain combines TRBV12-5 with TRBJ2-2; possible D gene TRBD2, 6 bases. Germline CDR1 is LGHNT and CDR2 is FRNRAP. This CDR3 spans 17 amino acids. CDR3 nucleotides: TGTGCGACGGGACTTTCGTTTAACCCAGTGAACACCGGGGAGCTGTTTTTT. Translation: CATGLSFNPVNTGELFF.

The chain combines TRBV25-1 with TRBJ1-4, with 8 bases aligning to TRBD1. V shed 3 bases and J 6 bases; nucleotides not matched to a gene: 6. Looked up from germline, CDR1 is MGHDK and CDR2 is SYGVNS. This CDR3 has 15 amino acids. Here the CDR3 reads CASSDIQGVDEKLFF. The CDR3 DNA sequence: TGTGCCAGCAGTGACATACAGGGGGTAGATGAAAAACTGTTTTTT.